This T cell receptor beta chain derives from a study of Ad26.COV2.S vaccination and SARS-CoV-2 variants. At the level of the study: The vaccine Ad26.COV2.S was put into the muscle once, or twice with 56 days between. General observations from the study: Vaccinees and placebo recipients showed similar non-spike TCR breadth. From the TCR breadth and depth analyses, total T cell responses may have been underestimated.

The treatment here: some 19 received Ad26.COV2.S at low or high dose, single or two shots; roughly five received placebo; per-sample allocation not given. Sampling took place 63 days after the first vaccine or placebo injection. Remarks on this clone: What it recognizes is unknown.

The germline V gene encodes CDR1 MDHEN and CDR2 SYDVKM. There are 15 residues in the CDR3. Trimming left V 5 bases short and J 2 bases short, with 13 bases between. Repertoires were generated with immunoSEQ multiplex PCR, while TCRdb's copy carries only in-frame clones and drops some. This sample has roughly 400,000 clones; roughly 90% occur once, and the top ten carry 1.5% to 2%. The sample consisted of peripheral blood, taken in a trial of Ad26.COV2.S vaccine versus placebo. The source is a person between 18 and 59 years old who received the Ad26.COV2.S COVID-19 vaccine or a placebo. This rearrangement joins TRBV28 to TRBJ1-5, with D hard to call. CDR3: CASSLPGDGNQPQHF. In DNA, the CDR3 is TGTGCCAGCAGTCTGCCAGGCGATGGCAATCAGCCCCAGCATTTT.